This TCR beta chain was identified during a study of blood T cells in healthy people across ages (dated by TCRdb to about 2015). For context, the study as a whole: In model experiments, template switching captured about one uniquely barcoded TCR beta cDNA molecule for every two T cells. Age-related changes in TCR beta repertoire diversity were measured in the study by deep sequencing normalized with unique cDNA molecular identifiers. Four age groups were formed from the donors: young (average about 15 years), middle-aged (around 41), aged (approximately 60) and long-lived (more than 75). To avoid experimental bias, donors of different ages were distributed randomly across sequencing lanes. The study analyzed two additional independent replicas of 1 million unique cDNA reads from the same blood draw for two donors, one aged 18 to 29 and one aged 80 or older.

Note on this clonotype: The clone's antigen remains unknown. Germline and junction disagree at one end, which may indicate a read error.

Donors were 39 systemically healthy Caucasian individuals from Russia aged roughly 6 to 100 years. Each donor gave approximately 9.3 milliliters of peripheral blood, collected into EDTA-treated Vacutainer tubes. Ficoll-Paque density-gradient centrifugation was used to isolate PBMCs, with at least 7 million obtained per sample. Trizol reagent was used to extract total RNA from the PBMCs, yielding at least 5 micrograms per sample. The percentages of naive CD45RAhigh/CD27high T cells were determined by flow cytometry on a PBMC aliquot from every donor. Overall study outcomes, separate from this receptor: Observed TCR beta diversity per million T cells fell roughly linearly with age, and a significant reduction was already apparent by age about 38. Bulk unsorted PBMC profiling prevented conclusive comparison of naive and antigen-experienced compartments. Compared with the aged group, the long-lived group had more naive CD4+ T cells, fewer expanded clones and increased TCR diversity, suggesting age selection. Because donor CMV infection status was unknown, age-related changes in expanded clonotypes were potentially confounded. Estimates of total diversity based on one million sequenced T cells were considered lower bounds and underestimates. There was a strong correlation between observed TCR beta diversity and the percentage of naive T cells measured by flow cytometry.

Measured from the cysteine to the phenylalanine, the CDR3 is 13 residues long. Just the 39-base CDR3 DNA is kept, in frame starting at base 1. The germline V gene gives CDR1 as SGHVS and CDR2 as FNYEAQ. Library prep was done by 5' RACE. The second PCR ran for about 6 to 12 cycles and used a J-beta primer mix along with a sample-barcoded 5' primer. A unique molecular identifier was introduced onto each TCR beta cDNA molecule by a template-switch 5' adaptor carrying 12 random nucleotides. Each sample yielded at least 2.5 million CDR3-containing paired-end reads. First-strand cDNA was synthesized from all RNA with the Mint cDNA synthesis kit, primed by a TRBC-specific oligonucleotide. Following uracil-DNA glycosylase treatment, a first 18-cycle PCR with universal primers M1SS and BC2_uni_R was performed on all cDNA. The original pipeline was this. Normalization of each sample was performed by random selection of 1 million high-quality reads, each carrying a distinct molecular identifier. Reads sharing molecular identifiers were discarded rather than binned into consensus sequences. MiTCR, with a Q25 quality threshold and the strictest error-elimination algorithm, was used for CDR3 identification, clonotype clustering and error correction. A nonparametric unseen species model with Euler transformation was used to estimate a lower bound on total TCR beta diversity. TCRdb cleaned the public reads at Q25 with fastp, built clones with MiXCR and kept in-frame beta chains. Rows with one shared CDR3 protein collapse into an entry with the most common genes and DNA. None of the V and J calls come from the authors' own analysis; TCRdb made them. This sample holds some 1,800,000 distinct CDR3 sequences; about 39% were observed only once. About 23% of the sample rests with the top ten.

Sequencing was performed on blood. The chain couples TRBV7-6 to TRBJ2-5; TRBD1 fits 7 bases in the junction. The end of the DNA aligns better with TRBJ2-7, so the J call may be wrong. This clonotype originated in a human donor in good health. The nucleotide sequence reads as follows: TGTGTCAGCAGCTCAGGGGGAGACGGCGAGCAGTACTTC. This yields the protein CVSSSGGDGEQYF.